This record concerns one T cell receptor beta chain sequence. Its matching antigen is unknown. Measured with immunoSEQ multiplex PCR; TCRdb has only the in-frame clones, and not every one. The data show 90,000 to 120,000 clones, over 80% seen once. This record comes from a study of T cell responses to AZD1222 COVID-19 vaccine. Study-wide points: Just a handful of people given AZD1222 tested seropositive at baseline. Scientists sampled the repertoires only once the peak T cell response had passed.

This TCR came from an adult who received the AZD1222 COVID-19 vaccine. Here the sequenced sample was peripheral blood, taken 28 days after the second AZD1222 dose.

The CDR3 nucleotides read TGCGCCAGCAGCCAGGGAAATGAGCAGTTCTTC. It yields the protein CASSQGNEQFF. The genes are TRBV4-3 and TRBJ2-1; no definite D call. Germline V gene data show CDR1 as LGHNA and CDR2 as YSLEER. Trimming removed 3 bases at V and 7 bases at J, with 4 bases between. The CDR3 loop spans 11 amino acids.